Reported below is one TCR beta chain. As yet, its antigen is unknown. This sample stems from a study of T-cell memory formation after mild COVID-19. As for the study in general: TCR clustering was largely donor specific.

The CDR3 consists of 13 residues. Germline V CDR1 and CDR2: SNHLY, FYNNEI. V gave up 6 bases and J gave up 4 bases, with 12 bases separating them. Study findings and constraints: Day 15 to 85 contracting clones showed balanced CD4/CD8; later expanders leaned CD4+. Detection of some responders pre-infection suggested pre-existing cross-reactive memory T cells participated.

cDNA libraries for TCR alpha and TCR beta, carrying sample barcodes and UMIs, came from 5'RACE with constant-segment primers. From the 5' RACE reads, TCRdb called clonotypes with MiXCR, one entry per CDR3 protein. The table shows 550,000 to 600,000 distinct CDR3 sequences, with 15% to 20% occurring only once. This clonotype originated in an adult woman who had mild COVID-19 (a few samples of this study predate the infection). Cell type and time point are not known. The sample was PBMCs or a T cell subset sorted from them (not recorded which). This rearrangement joins TRBV2 to TRBJ1-2; D is undetermined. The CDR3 DNA reads TGTGCCAGCAGGGCAACAGTCCCCTATGGCTACACCTTC. Translation gives CASRATVPYGYTF.